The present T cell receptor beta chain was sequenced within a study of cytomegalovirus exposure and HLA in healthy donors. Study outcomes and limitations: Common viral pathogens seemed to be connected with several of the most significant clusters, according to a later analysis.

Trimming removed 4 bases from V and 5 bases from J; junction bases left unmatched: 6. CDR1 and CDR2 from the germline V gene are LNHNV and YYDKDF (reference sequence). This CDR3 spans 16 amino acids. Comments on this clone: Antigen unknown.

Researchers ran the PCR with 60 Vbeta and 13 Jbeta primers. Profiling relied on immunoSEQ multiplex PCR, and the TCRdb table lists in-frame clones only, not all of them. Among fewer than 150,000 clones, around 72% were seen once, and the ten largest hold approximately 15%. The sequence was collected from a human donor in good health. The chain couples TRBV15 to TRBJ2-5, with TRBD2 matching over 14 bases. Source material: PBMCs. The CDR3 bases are TGTGCCACCAGCATCCAGACTAGCGGGGGGGCGGAGACCCAGTACTTC. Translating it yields CATSIQTSGGAETQYF.